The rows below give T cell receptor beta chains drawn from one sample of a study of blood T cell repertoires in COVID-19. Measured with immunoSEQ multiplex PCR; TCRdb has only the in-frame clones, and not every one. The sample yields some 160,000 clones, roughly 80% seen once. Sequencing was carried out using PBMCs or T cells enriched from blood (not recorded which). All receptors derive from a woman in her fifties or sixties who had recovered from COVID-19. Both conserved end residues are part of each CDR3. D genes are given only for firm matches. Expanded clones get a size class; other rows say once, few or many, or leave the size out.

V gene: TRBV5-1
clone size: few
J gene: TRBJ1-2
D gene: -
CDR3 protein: CASSWEGRGTYGYTF
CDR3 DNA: TGCGCCAGCAGCTGGGAGGGGAGGGGGACCTATGGCTACACCTTC

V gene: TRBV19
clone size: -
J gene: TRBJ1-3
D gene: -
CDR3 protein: CASSTIRRQASGNTIYF
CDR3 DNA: TGTGCCAGTAGTACAATTCGAAGACAGGCCTCTGGAAACACCATATATTTT

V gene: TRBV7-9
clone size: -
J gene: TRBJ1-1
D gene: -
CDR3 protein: CASSEQGNTEAFF
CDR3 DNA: TGTGCCAGCAGCGAACAGGGGAACACTGAAGCTTTCTTT

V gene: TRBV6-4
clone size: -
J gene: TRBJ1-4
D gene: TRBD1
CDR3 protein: CASRWDRGQTNEKLFF
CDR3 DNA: TGTGCCAGCAGATGGGACAGGGGGCAAACTAATGAAAAACTGTTTTTT

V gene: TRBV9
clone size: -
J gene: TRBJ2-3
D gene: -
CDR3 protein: CASSEGGIADTQYF
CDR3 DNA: TGTGCCAGCAGCGAGGGGGGGATCGCAGATACGCAGTATTTT

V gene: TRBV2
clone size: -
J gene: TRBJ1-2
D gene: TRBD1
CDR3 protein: CASSEIGQGGVSGYTF
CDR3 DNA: TGTGCCAGCAGTGAGATAGGACAGGGCGGCGTGTCTGGCTACACCTTC

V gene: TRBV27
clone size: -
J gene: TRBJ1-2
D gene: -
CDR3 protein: CASGLRERTAYGYTF
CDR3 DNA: TGTGCCAGTGGGTTGAGGGAGCGTACTGCTTATGGCTACACCTTC

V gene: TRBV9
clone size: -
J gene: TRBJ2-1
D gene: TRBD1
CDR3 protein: CASSERLGQGQDEQFF
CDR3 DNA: TGTGCCAGCAGCGAGAGACTTGGACAGGGGCAGGATGAGCAGTTCTTC

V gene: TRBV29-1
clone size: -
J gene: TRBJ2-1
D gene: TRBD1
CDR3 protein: CSVERGLGNEQFF
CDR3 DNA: TGCAGCGTTGAAAGGGGGCTCGGCAATGAGCAGTTCTTC

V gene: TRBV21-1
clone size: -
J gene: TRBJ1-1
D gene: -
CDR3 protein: CASSTQTGGHTEAFF
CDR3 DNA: TGTGCCAGCAGCACCCAGACAGGGGGCCACACTGAAGCTTTCTTT

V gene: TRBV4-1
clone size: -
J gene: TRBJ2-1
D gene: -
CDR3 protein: CASSPLATSSYNEQFF
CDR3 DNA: TGCGCCAGCAGCCCCCTAGCGACGAGCTCCTACAATGAGCAGTTCTTC

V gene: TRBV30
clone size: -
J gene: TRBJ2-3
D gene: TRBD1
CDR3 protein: CAWNEGQHTDTQYF
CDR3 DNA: TGTGCCTGGAATGAGGGACAGCACACAGATACGCAGTATTTT

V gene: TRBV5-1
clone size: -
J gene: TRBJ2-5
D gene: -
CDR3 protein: CASSPDSTQETQYF
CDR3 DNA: TGCGCCAGCAGCCCAGACAGTACTCAAGAGACCCAGTACTTC

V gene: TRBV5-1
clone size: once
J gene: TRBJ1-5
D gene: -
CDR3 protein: CASSRNGGTDQPQHF
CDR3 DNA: TGCGCCAGCAGCAGAAACGGGGGAACGGATCAGCCCCAGCATTTT

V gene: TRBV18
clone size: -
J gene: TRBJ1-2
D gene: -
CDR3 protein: CASSLERDYGYTF
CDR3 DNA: TGTGCCAGCTCACTTGAAAGAGACTATGGCTACACCTTC

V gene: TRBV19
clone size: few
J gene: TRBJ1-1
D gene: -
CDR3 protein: CASGYRVGGTEAFF
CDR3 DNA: TGTGCCAGTGGATACAGGGTAGGGGGCACTGAAGCTTTCTTT

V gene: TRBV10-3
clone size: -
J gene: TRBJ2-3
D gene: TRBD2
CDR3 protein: CAIKGLADTDTQYF
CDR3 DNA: TGTGCCATCAAGGGACTAGCGGACACAGATACGCAGTATTTT

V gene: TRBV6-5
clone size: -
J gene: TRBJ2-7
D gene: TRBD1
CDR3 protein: CASTTGQGSRVQYF
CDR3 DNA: TGTGCCAGCACCACCGGACAGGGGAGTCGTGTGCAGTACTTC

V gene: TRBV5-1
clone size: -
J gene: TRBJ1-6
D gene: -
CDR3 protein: CASSYSGGNNSPLHF
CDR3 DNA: TGCGCCAGCTCCTACAGCGGGGGGAATAATTCACCCCTCCACTTT

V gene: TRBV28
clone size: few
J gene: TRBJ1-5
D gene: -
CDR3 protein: CASRLSDQPQHF
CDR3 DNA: TGTGCCAGCAGATTGTCGGATCAGCCCCAGCATTTT

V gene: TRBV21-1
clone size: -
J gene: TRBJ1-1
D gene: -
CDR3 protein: CASSKAGTEFMNTEAFF
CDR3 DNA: TGTGCCAGCAGCAAAGCCGGGACAGAGTTCATGAACACTGAAGCTTTCTTT

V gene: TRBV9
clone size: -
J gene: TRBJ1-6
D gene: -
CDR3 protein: CASSVVAENSPLHF
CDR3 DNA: TGTGCCAGCAGCGTAGTAGCAGAAAATTCACCCCTCCACTTT

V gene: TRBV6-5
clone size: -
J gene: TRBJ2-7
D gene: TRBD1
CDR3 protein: CASSPGTGVTYEQYF
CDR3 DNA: TGTGCCAGCAGCCCCGGGACAGGAGTTACCTACGAGCAGTACTTC

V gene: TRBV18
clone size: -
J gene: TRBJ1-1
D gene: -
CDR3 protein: CASSTLQNTEAFF
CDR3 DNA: TGTGCCAGCTCGACACTGCAGAACACTGAAGCTTTCTTT

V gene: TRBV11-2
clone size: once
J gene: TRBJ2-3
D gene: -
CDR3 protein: CASSGHGGLTDTQYF
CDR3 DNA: TGTGCCAGCAGCGGACACGGGGGGCTAACAGATACGCAGTATTTT

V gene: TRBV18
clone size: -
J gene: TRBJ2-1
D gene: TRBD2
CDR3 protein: CASSPGLAGVSEQFF
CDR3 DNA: TGTGCCAGCTCACCGGGACTAGCGGGAGTAAGTGAGCAGTTCTTC

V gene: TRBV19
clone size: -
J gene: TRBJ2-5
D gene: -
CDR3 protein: CASSIAEGETQYF
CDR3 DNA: TGTGCCAGTAGTATTGCGGAGGGAGAGACCCAGTACTTC

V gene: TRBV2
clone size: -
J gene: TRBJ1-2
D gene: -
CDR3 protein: CASSDDRNYGYTF
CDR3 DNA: TGTGCCAGCAGTGATGACAGAAACTATGGCTACACCTTC

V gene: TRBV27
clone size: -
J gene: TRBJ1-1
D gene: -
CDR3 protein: CASSYRVESEAFF
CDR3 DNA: TGTGCCAGCAGTTACAGGGTAGAGAGTGAAGCTTTCTTT

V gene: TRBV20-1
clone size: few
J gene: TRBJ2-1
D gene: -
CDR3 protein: CSAPGNNEQFF
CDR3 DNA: TGCAGTGCTCCCGGGAACAATGAGCAGTTCTTC

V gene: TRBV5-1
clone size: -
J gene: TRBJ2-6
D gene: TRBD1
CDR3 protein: CASSLGQGSGANVLTF
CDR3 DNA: TGCGCCAGCAGCTTGGGACAGGGCTCTGGGGCCAACGTCCTGACTTTC

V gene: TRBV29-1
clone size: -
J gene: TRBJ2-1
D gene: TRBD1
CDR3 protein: CSVTIDRAYNEQFF
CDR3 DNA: TGCAGCGTTACCATCGACAGGGCCTACAATGAGCAGTTCTTC

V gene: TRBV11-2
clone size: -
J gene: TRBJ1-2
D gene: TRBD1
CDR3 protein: CASSFPGQGTAYTF
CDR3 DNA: TGTGCCAGCAGCTTTCCGGGACAGGGGACTGCCTACACCTTC

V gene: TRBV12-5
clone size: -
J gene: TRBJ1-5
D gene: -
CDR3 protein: CASGMGTEEGPQHF
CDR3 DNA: TGTGCTAGTGGCATGGGGACGGAGGAGGGACCCCAGCATTTT

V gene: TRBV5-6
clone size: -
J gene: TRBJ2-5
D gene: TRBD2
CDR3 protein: CASSLVTSGKETQYF
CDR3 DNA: TGTGCCAGCAGCTTGGTCACTAGCGGGAAAGAGACCCAGTACTTC

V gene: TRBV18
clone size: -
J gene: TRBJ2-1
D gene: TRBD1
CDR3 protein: CASSGQGGYNEQFF
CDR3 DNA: TGTGCCAGCTCAGGACAGGGAGGTTACAATGAGCAGTTCTTC

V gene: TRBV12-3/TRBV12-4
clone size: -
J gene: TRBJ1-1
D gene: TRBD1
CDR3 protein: CASSRTGNTEAFF
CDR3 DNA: TGTGCCAGCAGTCGGACAGGGAACACTGAAGCTTTCTTT

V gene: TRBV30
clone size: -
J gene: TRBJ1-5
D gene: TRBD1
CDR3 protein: CAWTGQGHQPQHF
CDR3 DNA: TGTGCCTGGACCGGACAGGGGCATCAGCCCCAGCATTTT

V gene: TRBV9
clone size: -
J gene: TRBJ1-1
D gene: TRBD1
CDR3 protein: CASSVDPGGGGTEAFF
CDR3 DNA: TGTGCCAGCAGCGTAGACCCAGGGGGCGGCGGCACTGAAGCTTTCTTT

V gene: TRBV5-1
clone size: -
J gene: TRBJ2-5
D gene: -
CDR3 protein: CASSVGLQQETQYF
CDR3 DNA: TGCGCCAGCAGCGTGGGACTTCAGCAAGAGACCCAGTACTTC

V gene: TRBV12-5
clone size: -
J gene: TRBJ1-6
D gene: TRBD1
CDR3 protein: CASGTRTGAKNSPLHF
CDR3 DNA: TGTGCTAGTGGTACAAGGACAGGGGCCAAGAATTCACCCCTCCACTTT

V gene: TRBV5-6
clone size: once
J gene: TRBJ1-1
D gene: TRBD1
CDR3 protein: CASSLATGAGAFF
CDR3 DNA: TGTGCCAGCAGCTTGGCAACAGGGGCCGGAGCTTTCTTT

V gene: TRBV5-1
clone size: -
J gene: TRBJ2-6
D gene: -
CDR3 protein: CASSPGVLSGANVLTF
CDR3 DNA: TGCGCCAGCAGCCCCGGGGTCCTCTCTGGGGCCAACGTCCTGACTTTC

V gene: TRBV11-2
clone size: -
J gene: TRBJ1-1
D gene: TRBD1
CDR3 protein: CASKRTGNTEAFF
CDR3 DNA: TGTGCCAGCAAGCGGACAGGGAACACTGAAGCTTTCTTT

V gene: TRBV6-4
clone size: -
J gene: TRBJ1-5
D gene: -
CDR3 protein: CASSADTGKGQPQHF
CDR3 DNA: TGTGCCAGCAGTGCCGATACAGGGAAAGGTCAGCCCCAGCATTTT

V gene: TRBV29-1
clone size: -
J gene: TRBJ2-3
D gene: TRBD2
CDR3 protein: CSDGGRGGDTQYF
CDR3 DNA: TGCAGTGACGGGGGGCGGGGGGGAGATACGCAGTATTTT

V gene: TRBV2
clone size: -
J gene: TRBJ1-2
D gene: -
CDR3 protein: CASSAPFRQQLFYGYTF
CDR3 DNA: TGTGCCAGCAGTGCGCCCTTTCGACAGCAACTATTCTATGGCTACACCTTC

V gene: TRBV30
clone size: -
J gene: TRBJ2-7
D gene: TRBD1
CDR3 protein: CAWNDRGSREQYF
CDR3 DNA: TGTGCCTGGAATGACAGGGGGTCTCGCGAGCAGTACTTC

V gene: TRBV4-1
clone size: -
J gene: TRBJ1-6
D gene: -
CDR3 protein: CASSQDGQINSPLHF
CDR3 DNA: TGCGCCAGCAGCCAAGATGGACAGATCAATTCACCCCTCCACTTT

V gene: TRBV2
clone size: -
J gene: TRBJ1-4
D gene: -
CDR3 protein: CASSSGLVSEKLFF
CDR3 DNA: TGTGCCAGCAGTTCAGGGCTGGTTAGTGAAAAACTGTTTTTT

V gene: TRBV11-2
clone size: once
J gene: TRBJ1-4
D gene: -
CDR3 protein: CASSLGPGPGDEKLFF
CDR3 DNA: TGTGCCAGCAGCTTGGGGCCGGGCCCGGGGGATGAAAAACTGTTTTTT

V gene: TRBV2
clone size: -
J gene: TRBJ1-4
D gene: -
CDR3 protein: CASSEQGTSNEKLFF
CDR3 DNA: TGTGCCAGCAGTGAACAGGGGACATCTAATGAAAAACTGTTTTTT

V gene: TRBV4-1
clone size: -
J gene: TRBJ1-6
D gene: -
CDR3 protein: CASSHYSGYNSPLHF
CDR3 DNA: TGCGCCAGCAGTCACTACTCCGGCTATAATTCACCCCTCCACTTT

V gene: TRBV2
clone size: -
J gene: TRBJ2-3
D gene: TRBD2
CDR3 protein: CASRGSRLAGRTDTQYF
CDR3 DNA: TGTGCCAGCAGGGGAAGTAGACTAGCGGGGAGGACAGATACGCAGTATTTT

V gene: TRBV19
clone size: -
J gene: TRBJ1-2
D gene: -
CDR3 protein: CASSIGRQPGYGYTF
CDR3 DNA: TGTGCCAGTAGTATAGGTCGGCAGCCAGGCTATGGCTACACCTTC

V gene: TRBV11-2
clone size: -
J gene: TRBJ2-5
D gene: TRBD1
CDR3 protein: CASSLYPLDRGQFLETQYF
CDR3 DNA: TGTGCCAGCAGCTTATATCCCCTAGACAGGGGGCAGTTTCTGGAGACCCAGTACTTC

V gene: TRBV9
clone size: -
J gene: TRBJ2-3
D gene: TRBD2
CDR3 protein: CASSVEASGVTGQYF
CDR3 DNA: TGTGCCAGCAGCGTAGAGGCTAGCGGGGTTACTGGGCAGTATTTT

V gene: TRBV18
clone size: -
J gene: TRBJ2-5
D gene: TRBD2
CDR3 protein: CASSWTSGGAQTQYF
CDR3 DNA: TGTGCCAGCTCGTGGACTAGCGGGGGGGCCCAGACCCAGTACTTC